A selection of T cell receptor beta chains follows, all from one sample in a study of beta chain features in type 1 diabetes. Repertoires were generated with immunoSEQ multiplex PCR, while TCRdb's copy carries only in-frame clones and drops some. The sample records approximately 150,000 clones, approximately 9% being singletons. Sample: central memory CD4+ T cells from blood. All receptors come from a young man with type 1 diabetes. Both conserved end residues are part of each CDR3. Each record gives: V gene, J gene, clone size, CDR3 protein. Size is omitted from some rows. Given values are once, few, many or a class for expanded clones.

>TRBV2|TRBJ2-5|-
CASRDIETQYF
>TRBV6-1|TRBJ2-3|-
CASSAQDRRQGTQYF
>TRBV5-1|TRBJ1-1|few
CASSWTEETEAFF
>TRBV27|TRBJ1-6|-
CASRLRGSSYNSPLHF
>TRBV10-3|TRBJ2-7|few
CAIRDTTSGGDEQYF
>TRBV7-2|TRBJ2-1|few
CASSLAVLYNEQFF
>TRBV7-9|TRBJ1-1|many
CASSVLGNTEAFF
>TRBV9|TRBJ2-2|-
CASGRDTGELFF
>TRBV7-3|TRBJ1-6|-
CASSLTGVPYNSPLHF
>TRBV29-1|TRBJ1-1|-
CSVEGSTGGPPTEAFF
>TRBV9|TRBJ1-2|few
CASSVAVTANYGYTF
>TRBV19|TRBJ2-7|-
CASRDLRGSAVGEQYF
>TRBV4-1|TRBJ2-3|-
CASSQILRQGRGPDTQYF
>TRBV5-6|TRBJ2-1|-
CASSLEASYNEQFF
>TRBV2|TRBJ1-6|-
CASTPTTGSNSPLHF
>TRBV2|TRBJ2-7|-
CASSEGTGSYEQYF
>TRBV2|TRBJ1-1|-
CASRAQGVNTEAFF
>TRBV2|TRBJ1-6|many
CASSLEGQANSPLHF
>TRBV5-1|TRBJ2-3|-
CASSMQSGLATDTQYF
>TRBV6-6|TRBJ2-5|few
CASSYGTSRETQYF
>TRBV9|TRBJ1-2|-
CASSAGQLRSDGYTF
>TRBV20-1|TRBJ2-5|few
CSAWGRETQYF
>TRBV14|TRBJ1-1|-
CASSQSQGTRAFF
>TRBV5-4|TRBJ1-2|-
CASSGRDRTGYGYTF
>TRBV4-3|TRBJ1-2|few
CASSQEENANYGYTF
>TRBV7-9|TRBJ2-1|few
CASSSQGQGSRNEQFF
>TRBV4-1|TRBJ1-6|few
CASSQEYRDDSPLHF
>TRBV2|TRBJ1-6|few
CASSVGAGTPLHF
>TRBV4-2|TRBJ2-1|few
CASSPLGEDEQFF
>TRBV27|TRBJ1-1|few
CASSPSPTRDTEAFF
>TRBV5-1|TRBJ2-1|-
CASSLAAGNYNEQFF
>TRBV7-2|TRBJ2-3|-
CASTENYLSDTQYF
>TRBV23-1|TRBJ2-5|few
CASGSRDFKETQYF
>TRBV7-9|TRBJ1-4|few
CASRGRGEKLFF
>TRBV11-3|TRBJ2-2|-
CASSYGQGKLFF
>TRBV27|TRBJ1-1|-
CASSPNPGRLNTEAFF
>TRBV30|TRBJ1-3|-
CAWGSGNTIYF
>TRBV6-6|TRBJ1-4|-
CAISENSEKLFF
>TRBV29-1|TRBJ2-3|few
CSVNKAGDTQYF
>TRBV7-2|TRBJ1-2|-
CASSIQGGGYTF
>TRBV10-2|TRBJ1-1|few
CASSAPGTGGGGTEAFF
>TRBV18|TRBJ2-7|-
CASSQSEGLGHEQYF
>TRBV7-9|TRBJ1-5|few
CASSLQTDQPQHF
>TRBV20-1|TRBJ2-5|few
CSVQGRGTQYF
>TRBV30|TRBJ1-6|many
CAWSRQGWGSPLHF
>TRBV27|TRBJ1-1|many
CASSLRGGDTEAFF
>TRBV6-4|TRBJ1-6|-
CASSEQQGRDSPLHF
>TRBV11-1|TRBJ2-1|many
CASVREVPYNEQFF
>TRBV6-5|TRBJ1-5|-
CASSFGVNSNQPQHF
>TRBV5-1|TRBJ2-7|few
CASSVGGSSYEQYF
>TRBV5-4|TRBJ2-1|-
CASSLGQGRYNEQFF
>TRBV2|TRBJ2-4|few
CASSGTSGLIAKNIQYF
>TRBV27|TRBJ1-1|-
CASSPQGRGAFF
>TRBV10-3|TRBJ1-2|-
CAIRAGGVGYGYTF